This T cell receptor (beta chain) was documented in a study of T cells in localized non-small cell lung cancer. General study points: A higher density of T cells in blood coincided with extended overall survival. Uninvolved adjacent lung showed the highest T cell clonality, exceeding tumor. Paired adjacent lung recovered a median about 61 of the top 100 tumor clones.

This clone showed up just once. What it recognizes is unknown. The CDR3 runs 15 residues. The V and J ends lost 3 bases and 3 bases, in that order; junction bases with no gene match: 4. Germline V lookup: CDR1 LNHDA, CDR2 SQIVND (reference sequence). The data were produced by immunoSEQ multiplex PCR, yet TCRdb's version contains in-frame clones alone and is incomplete. This sample yields 21,000 or so clones, of which approximately 91% are seen a single time; just under 30% belongs to the top ten. The TCR was taken from a male donor aged 60 or older with stage II lung adenocarcinoma. V is TRBV19 and J is TRBJ2-5, with TRBD1 matching 10 bases. The source was peripheral blood mononuclear cells, collected before any cancer treatment. The CDR3 here is CASSISGTGEETQYF. CDR3 coding DNA: TGTGCCAGTAGTATCTCCGGGACAGGGGAAGAGACCCAGTACTTC.